This T cell receptor (beta chain) was recorded in a study of cytomegalovirus exposure and HLA in healthy donors (dated by TCRdb to 2016 to 2017). For the wider study: An earlier analysis of 587 of the donors reported 250 to 300 Gb of sequence data and roughly 120 million unique TCR beta sequences obtained from about 200 million T cells. An early release covering some 640 HLA-typed donors comprised approximately 300 gigabases of sequencing data and around 86 million unique TCR sequences. Of the roughly 430 genotyped donors, over 70% fell in the genetic ancestry cluster associated with self-reported Caucasian donors. The study aimed to test whether cataloging public T cell receptors could reveal signatures of past pathogen exposure. The study profiled the T cell repertoires of 666 subjects by immunosequencing and related them to cytomegalovirus serostatus. A separate validation cohort of over a hundred different subjects was used in addition to the roughly 670-subject first cohort. The study combined high-throughput TCR immunosequencing, statistical association of individual TCRs with disease status, and machine learning to predict cytomegalovirus infection status. A later analysis re-analyzed previously published TCR beta repertoires from 666 donors and added high-resolution HLA genotyping to study TCR occurrence patterns. The later analysis used no new phenotypic data to find candidate immune exposures, relying instead on TCR beta sequences and their occurrence across donors. An earlier analysis of roughly 600 of the donors used high-throughput TCR beta sequencing to judge whether each TCR beta V gene segment behaved as functional or pseudogenic. Donor age, sex, ethnicity and CMV serostatus were compiled alongside the repertoire data. A later genetic analysis took genome-wide SNP genotypes for about 55% of the roughly 700 donors and used that subset as a discovery cohort. Every discovery cohort repertoire had been produced on one sequencing platform. Class I and class II HLA loci were covered by the typing at four-digit resolution. The number of typed donors differed by locus: about 629-640 for A, B, C, DRB1 and DQB1; 500 to 550 for DQA1; 606 for DPA1; and some 450 for DPB1. Five DR-DQ haplotypes were handled as single units for association and clustering, since linkage in the cohort was strong. Across 398 genotyped donors of the cohort, an average of roughly 230,000 unique TCR beta nucleotide sequences per donor were sequenced, and 15% to 20% of those sequences were non-productive. Results and caveats for the whole study, not just this receptor: CMV serostatus was the only immune exposure information available for the cohort. The presence/absence analyses assumed that sequencing depth was roughly uniform across donors, and that assumption may not be true. When HLA alleles, especially DR and DQ, strongly co-occurred, TCR associations were difficult to assign to individual alleles. According to the authors, the approach could potentially be generalized to other disease states and immunological phenotypes. Some IMGT-functional V segments, including TRBV6-2 and TRBV6-3, could not be distinguished by the 87-base-pair reads and were therefore excluded. Correlated functional status among segregating V segments might be attributable to linkage disequilibrium, but an unknown experimental factor could not be ruled out. A later analysis found that most CMV-associated TCR beta chains appeared HLA-restricted, with HLA associations seemingly driven largely by CMV exposure. The study gave a list of about 150 TCR beta chains associated with cytomegalovirus. An earlier analysis of approximately 570 of the donors showed that most TCR beta V segments appeared in productive rearrangements either about 87% or about 30% of the time, which broadly matched IMGT annotations. HLA typing was unavailable for some donors at each locus, so association tests used only the typed subset. A later analysis associated around 16,000 TCR beta sequences with specific HLA alleles at a false discovery rate of 0.05. In vitro tests confirmed that a few of the cytomegalovirus-associated TCR beta chains recognize cytomegalovirus antigens. According to a later analysis, TCR association rates differed among HLA loci, with DRB1 alleles showing the most associated TCRs and HLA-C alleles showing the fewest. The earlier analysis of approximately 540 of the donors excluded 15 to 20 rarely observed V segments, including chromosome 9 orphons, because counts were too low. A further reported finding was that TCR beta sequences accurately predicted the HLA-A and HLA-B alleles for most subjects in the first cohort. The sequencing pipeline was judged likely to have produced a cluster of highly shared sequence variants as a technical artifact. While some public TCRs were present in many individuals, most TCR sequences turned up only very rarely across donors. In this cohort, only TCR beta chains were sequenced, and detectable features were limited by the absence of alpha or paired-chain data. Cytomegalovirus status was reported to be diagnosed by the classifier with high specificity and sensitivity in both the original and validation cohorts. According to a later analysis, parvovirus B19, influenza, CMV and Epstein-Barr virus appeared linked to several top co-occurrence clusters. A later genetic analysis associated a missense DCLRE1C variant with V-gene and J-gene trimming of TCR beta chains, and an independent cohort replicated the association. A later analysis found that HLA-associated TCR beta chains were more clonally expanded and had lower generation probabilities than equally common non-associated chains. A later genetic analysis reported fewer N-insertions in productive TCRs among donors in an Asian-associated ancestry cluster than the roughly 650-donor mean.

In total, approximately 690 healthy bone marrow donors made up the cohort. At the time of sampling, all cohort members were nominally healthy, though unrecorded immune exposures were likely present. The donor tested CMV seronegative and was one of the 352 seronegative cohort members. Every donor gave a peripheral blood sample, and the peripheral blood mononuclear cells from that sample were used for TCR beta sequencing. Genomic DNA was extracted from the blood cell samples with the Qiagen DNeasy Blood Extraction Kit. Library method: the immunoSEQ multiplex PCR assay. For the multiplex PCR, a mixture combining 60 forward primers for TCR Vbeta segments and 13 reverse primers for TCR Jbeta segments was used. The CDR3 region of rearranged TCR beta genes was amplified from genomic DNA by a multiplex PCR assay. On the Illumina HiSeq System, the amplified TCR beta libraries were sequenced as 87-base-pair reads. The published analysis was carried out like this. A later analysis tallied 80 million to 95 million unique TCR beta chains across the 600 to 700 repertoires, and some 12 million of those chains were shared by two or more donors. Raw reads were error-corrected and collapsed into unique sequences with a nearest-neighbor algorithm that merged closely related sequences to remove PCR and sequencing errors. V, D and J gene segments were assigned by aligning CDR3 sequences to IMGT reference sequences. Each retained sequence needed at least a six-nucleotide match to both a V gene segment and a J gene segment. A rearrangement counted as productive if the CDR3 had no stop codons and remained in frame with V and J, and every other rearrangement counted as non-productive. CDR3 was defined by IMGT convention, running from the second conserved V-encoded cysteine to the conserved J-encoded phenylalanine. The earlier analysis of some 600 of the donors excluded sequences that lacked an unambiguous match to a single V gene segment. An earlier analysis of 500 to 700 of the donors classified V segments as functional when productive rearrangements were above 56.7% and as segregating when the standard deviation between donors was above 5%. A statistical classification framework was built for diagnosing cytomegalovirus status from the catalog of TCR beta chain sequences. V and J gene assignment, in a later analysis, came from comparing TCR nucleotide sequences with IMGT/GENE-DB human TR gene sequences. Using the TCRdist pipeline, a later analysis assigned CDR3 sequences along with most-parsimonious VDJ recombination scenarios. In a later analysis, every TCR beta chain was defined by the combination of its CDR3 amino acid sequence and its V-gene family, and reads without a unique V-gene family were dropped. In a later analysis, approximately 590 highly shared, low-generation-probability nucleotide sequences were removed to address suspected cross-contamination and a sequencing artifact. In a later analysis, a clonal expansion index for each public chain was calculated from normalized within-repertoire ranks of inferred template counts. A later analysis computed generation probabilities with a VDJ recombination model fitted to out-of-frame rearrangements, and checked the results against IGoR. A later analysis scored TCR-TCR, TCR-HLA and TCR-CMV co-occurrence with hypergeometric tests, applying a repertoire-size bias correction to TCR pairs. A later analysis estimated false discovery rates by permuting HLA or CMV assignments 20 times. In a later analysis, co-occurring TCRs were grouped with DBSCAN, and TCRdist sequence similarity was added when clustering was performed within HLA-allele-positive subsets. Repertoires with fewer than 30,000 or more than 120,000 public chains were left out of co-occurrence clustering, as were five repertoires with anomalous nucleotide sharing. In its TCRdb copy, this immuneACCESS table keeps in-frame sequences only and misses some clones. Where compared with another copy, unresolved V genes explain less than half of these, and the others have no known cause. The V and J calls and clone size are taken from that table; D and trimming were inferred from the DNA. In all, the sample holds roughly 100,000 clones, and 70% to 80% of those were seen once. The ten most abundant clones make up 2% to 2.5% of the sample.

V is cut by 0 bases and J by 10 bases, and the space between the germline ends is 11 bases. Measured from the cysteine to the phenylalanine, the CDR3 is 14 residues long. The read is trimmed to its CDR3 DNA, 42 bases read in frame from base 1. CDR1 SGHRS and CDR2 YFSETQ are derived from the germline V gene. A word on this clone: Its antigen is still unknown. No base qualities exist here, and no much larger clone lies one base off it.

The sequence was obtained from a man between 25 and 39 years old in good health and CMV-seronegative. Rearrangement joined TRBV5-1 to TRBJ1-6; confidence is insufficient to name the D gene. The sequenced material came from PBMCs. CDR3 reads: CASSLALEISPLHF. The DNA sequence is as follows: TGCGCCAGCAGCTTGGCCCTGGAGATCTCACCCCTCCACTTT.